This TCR beta chain was retrieved from a study of HIV-infected children after antiretroviral therapy interruption. Study summary: Samples from the continuous-treatment group were taken at weeks 0, 48 and 150.

The V end lost 4 bases, the J end lost 2 bases, and 14 bases lay between the germline ends. The CDR3 is 15 amino acids. Per germline, CDR1 MGHRA and CDR2 YSYEKL. A 3' RACE protocol on RNA, with unique molecular identifiers, produced the TCR library. TCRdb analysed the 3' RACE reads with MiXCR anew, one entry per CDR3 protein. The repertoire holds about 40,000 distinct CDR3 sequences, with more than 6.5% as singletons. The treatment here: PENTA 11 planned treatment interruption arm or continuous ART arm. At least 24 weeks of at least three-drug ART, in children 2 to 15 years. Sequencing was performed on CD45RA+ CD4+ T cells from PBMCs, pooled from several time points, taken from a donor given antiretroviral therapy, either interrupted or continuous. Sample subset: naive CD4+ CD45RA+ CD45RO- T cells. The chain has TRBV4-1 and TRBJ1-1; unclear D gene. The TCR comes from a pool of human donors with HIV. The CDR3 region is CASSRSYTGNTEAFF. Written as DNA, the CDR3 is TGCGCCAGCAGCCGCAGCTACACGGGTAACACTGAAGCTTTCTTT.